Each of the 18 T cell receptor beta chains below was sequenced from the same sample in a study of blood T cell repertoires in COVID-19. Repertoires were generated with immunoSEQ multiplex PCR, while TCRdb's copy carries only in-frame clones and drops some. The data hold 130,000 or so clones, with around 84% observed a single time. Sequenced: peripheral blood. Receptor source: a woman in her fifties or sixties with acute or convalescent COVID-19.

This clone was seen a few times. This chain links TRBV28 with TRBJ2-7; 8 nucleotides line up with TRBD1. The V gene end was trimmed by 8 bases and the J gene end by 8 bases; junction bases not matched to a gene: 5. Germline values: CDR1 MDHEN, CDR2 SYDVKM. This CDR3 is built from 11 residues. In DNA form, the CDR3 reads TGTGCCAGCGGACAGGGCGCCAAGCAGTACTTC. Protein: CASGQGAKQYF. The variable domain in full, with the rest retrieved from reference TRBV28 and TRBJ2-7, is DVKVTQSSRYLVKRTGEKVFLECVQDMDHENMFWYRQDPGLGLRLIYFSYDVKMKEKGDIPEGYSVSREKKERFSLILESASTNQTSMYLCASGQGAKQYFGPGTRLTVT.

This clone was observed a handful of times. The genes are TRBV6-6 and TRBJ2-7; 7 nucleotides line up with TRBD1. The ends lost 2 bases at V and 4 bases at J; junction bases unmatched: 11. Germline CDR1 reads MNHNY; CDR2 reads SVGAGI (reference sequence). This CDR3 comprises 16 residues. Written as DNA, the CDR3 is TGTGCCAGCAGTTACCCAGGTGACAGGGCGGGTTACGAGCAGTACTTC. It is translated as CASSYPGDRAGYEQYF.

The chain links TRBV7-9 to TRBJ1-2, with D unclear. CDR3 size: 14 residues. The germline V gene encodes CDR1 SEHNR and CDR2 FQNEAQ (reference sequence). The ends were cut back, 4 bases at V and 6 bases at J, with 15 bases in the middle. The DNA for the CDR3 is TGTGCCAGCAGCTCCACCATGGGGAGTGATGGCTACACCTTC. As protein: CASSSTMGSDGYTF. The full variable domain, in which reference TRBV7-9 and TRBJ1-2 provide the parts outside the CDR3, is DTGVSQNPRHKITKRGQNVTFRCDPISEHNRLYWYRQTLGQGPEFLTYFQNEAQLEKSRLLSDRFSAERPKGSFSTLEIQRTEQGDSAMYLCASSSTMGSDGYTFGSGTRLTVV.

The chain combines TRBV10-3 with TRBJ2-7; 8 nucleotides agree with TRBD2. The J segment lost 3 bases and the V segment lost 9 bases, leaving 16 bases of the junction unmatched. The CDR3 loop spans 16 amino acids. Germline V gene sequence: CDR1 ENHRY, CDR2 SYGVKD. The CDR3 loop is CAMSGTSPGGFYEQYF. CDR3 bases: TGTGCCATGTCGGGCACCTCTCCGGGGGGGTTCTACGAGCAGTACTTC.

This clone was counted ten times or more. V is TRBV7-9 and J is TRBJ2-2; TRBD1 is a possible D gene (5 bases). V lost 4 bases and J 6 bases, leaving 21 bases between the germline ends. CDR1 and CDR2 (germline): SEHNR, FQNEAQ (reference sequence). CDR3 length: 17 residues. CDR3 sequence: CASSSRVLGASPGELFF. DNA for the CDR3: TGTGCCAGCAGCTCCAGGGTTTTGGGTGCGTCCCCCGGGGAGCTGTTTTTT. Complete variable domain (other parts from reference TRBV7-9 and TRBJ2-2): DTGVSQNPRHKITKRGQNVTFRCDPISEHNRLYWYRQTLGQGPEFLTYFQNEAQLEKSRLLSDRFSAERPKGSFSTLEIQRTEQGDSAMYLCASSSRVLGASPGELFFGEGSRLTVL.

V usage is TRBV20-1 and J usage is TRBJ2-1, with D uncertain. This CDR3 comprises 10 residues. Germline V lookup: CDR1 DFQATT, CDR2 SNEGSKA (reference sequence). V was shortened by 5 bases and J by 7 bases, with 6 bases between the two germline ends. The CDR3 bases are TGCAGTGCTCAGTGGAATGAGCAGTTCTTC. Amino acids: CSAQWNEQFF.

This chain links TRBV24-1 with TRBJ2-5; TRBD1 is a possible D gene (5 bases). This CDR3 is built from 16 residues. The germline V gene encodes CDR1 KGHDR and CDR2 SFDVKD. V was shortened by 1 base and J by 0 bases, with 11 bases between the two germline ends. The CDR3 loop reads CATSDFGRGYQETQYF. The CDR3, as DNA: TGTGCCACCAGTGATTTCGGAAGGGGTTACCAAGAGACCCAGTACTTC.

This clone came up a few times. This chain joins TRBV7-9 and TRBJ1-2; 9 bases match TRBD1. Per the germline V gene, CDR1 is SEHNR and CDR2 is FQNEAQ (reference sequence). V was pared by 0 bases and J by 4 bases, with 9 bases of the junction left unmatched. The CDR3 spans 17 residues. CDR3 bases: TGTGCCAGCAGCTTAGCAGCACAGGGGGCCACCCTCTATGGCTACACCTTC. This codes for CASSLAAQGATLYGYTF.

This chain joins TRBV5-1 and TRBJ1-1; no clear D gene. Germline assignment: CDR1 SGHRS and CDR2 YFSETQ. The ends were cut back, 2 bases at V and 7 bases at J, with 12 bases in the middle. The CDR3 is 13 amino acids. CDR3 region: CASSLGQTNEAFF. In DNA, the CDR3 is TGCGCCAGCAGCTTAGGTCAGACTAATGAAGCTTTCTTT.

V usage is TRBV7-8 and J usage is TRBJ1-3; 10 bases match TRBD1. Germline loops: CDR1 SGHVS, CDR2 FQNEAQ. The CDR3 extends over 16 amino acids. J gave up 7 bases and V 3 bases, and 9 bases lay outside the gene matches. CDR3 nucleotides: TGTGCCAGCAGCTTCGGGGACAGGGGTTTTCACAACACCATATATTTT. Residues: CASSFGDRGFHNTIYF.

The chain uses TRBV10-3 and TRBJ2-3, with unresolved D. The length of the CDR3 is 14 residues. V was trimmed by 3 bases and J by 0 bases, leaving 7 bases between them. CDR1 ENHRY and CDR2 SYGVKD come from the germline V gene. The CDR3 is CAISDSVSTDTQYF. The DNA for the CDR3 is TGTGCCATCAGTGATTCAGTTAGCACAGATACGCAGTATTTT.

The chain carries TRBV28 and TRBJ1-1; TRBD1 is a possible D gene (6 bases). The CDR3 length is 18 residues. Germline V CDR1 and CDR2: MDHEN, SYDVKM. V lost 8 bases to trimming and J lost 3 bases, with 28 bases between them. CDR3 region: CASPASSGASLGDTEAFF. CDR3 nucleotide sequence: TGTGCCAGCCCCGCCAGCTCAGGGGCCTCTCTGGGGGACACTGAAGCTTTCTTT.

This chain connects TRBV4-3 to TRBJ2-1, with D uncertain. The V gene's germline CDR1 is LGHNA and CDR2 YSLEER. V lost 3 bases to trimming and J lost 1 base, with 10 bases between them. The CDR3 totals 15 residues. CDR3 bases: TGCGCCAGCAGCCAGGCCGGGTATTCCTACAATGAGCAGTTCTTC. Translated: CASSQAGYSYNEQFF.

CDR3 residues: CAGRTRASTDTQYF. Here the CDR3 DNA reads TGTGCCGGACGGACTAGGGCGAGCACAGATACGCAGTATTTT. This chain links TRBV18 with TRBJ2-3, with TRBD2 matching 7 bases. Looked up from germline, CDR1 is KGHSH and CDR2 is LQKENI. With 11 bases clipped from V and 0 bases from J, the junction kept 8 bases outside the gene matches. The CDR3 has 14 residues.

V usage is TRBV4-2 and J usage is TRBJ2-3; D might be TRBD2 (6 bases). This CDR3 region has 15 residues. V lost 4 bases, J lost 4 bases, and 15 bases lay in between. In germline, CDR1 is LGHNA, CDR2 YNFKEQ. For the CDR3, the DNA is TGTGCCAGCAGCCCCAGGTCGGGGGAAGCAGATACGCAGTATTTT. Translation gives CASSPRSGEADTQYF.

The chain combines TRBV5-6 with TRBJ2-3, with 12 positions matching TRBD2. The CDR3 spans 17 residues. V trimming: 2 bases; J trimming: 3 bases; junction bases outside the gene matches: 7. Germline V CDR1 and CDR2: SGHDT, YYEEEE. The CDR3 coding sequence is TGTGCCAGCAGCTTTCGGACTAGCGGGGTTGATACAGATACGCAGTATTTT. This codes for CASSFRTSGVDTDTQYF.

The chain links TRBV2 to TRBJ1-2; D is possibly TRBD1 (5 bases). The CDR3 spans 17 residues. Trimming left V 2 bases short and J 4 bases short, with 20 bases between. CDR1 and CDR2 from the germline V gene are SNHLY and FYNNEI. CDR3 loop: CASSESAGLSYGYGYTF. The CDR3 coding sequence is TGTGCCAGCAGTGAATCGGCGGGGCTCTCCTATGGCTATGGCTACACCTTC.

In DNA form, the CDR3 reads TGTGCCAGCAGCTTGGGACAGGCCTCCGTCCTGACTTTC. It yields the protein CASSLGQASVLTF. The chain employs TRBV5-5 and TRBJ2-6, with D perhaps matching TRBD1 (6 bases). Germline V lookup: CDR1 SGHKS, CDR2 YYEKEE (reference sequence). The CDR3 is 13 residues long. The ends were cut back, 0 bases at V and 12 bases at J, with 10 bases in the middle.